This is a list of T cell receptor beta chains from one sample in a study of blood T cell repertoires in COVID-19. TCRdb's copy holds only in-frame clones and misses some; the assay was immunoSEQ multiplex PCR. The sample shows more than 200,000 clones, 70% to 90% of them seen only once. Sequenced material: PBMCs or T cells enriched from blood (not recorded which). The receptor source for this set is a woman in her forties or fifties who had recovered from COVID-19. The conserved cysteine and the conserved F or W are not part of the CDR3 here.

v_call cdr3_aa
TRBV28 ASSSGVNEKLF
TRBV19 ASSRPPGVSGNTIY
TRBV11-2 ASSPDTGVGGYT
TRBV6-2/TRBV6-3 ASSETPNYGYT
TRBV10-3 AISEGQGSEKLF
TRBV2 ASSTGQGDGNEQF
TRBV19 ASSIDLRSSAF
TRBV7-9 ASSSGDRGYEQY
TRBV12-5 ASGYGVKETQY
TRBV2 ASSEFKENQPQH
TRBV9 ASSETPTGAGNTIY
TRBV19 ASSMGGGGNQPQH
TRBV11-3 ASSGDRYYQPQH
TRBV7-2 ASSLYQDSGSPLH
TRBV4-1 ASSPYENTEAF
TRBV18 ASSPLTGGWDTEAF
TRBV28 ASNPGLGWVNEQF
TRBV27 ASSFGTNYNEQF
TRBV6-5 ASRFQGEGNQPQH
TRBV5-1 ASSLTGISGNTIY
TRBV30 AWSVKGGYGYT
TRBV24-1 ATSDVGQGYGYT
TRBV21-1 ASSKWRDSDEKLF
TRBV5-6 ASSTTSGLITGELF
TRBV20-1 SASYSNEKLF
TRBV15 ATSRGFVGSTDTQY
TRBV5-5 ASSLTGLAGGRDTQY
TRBV11-2 ASSPTGGAWAEAF
TRBV28 ASSSPRLAGVGNEQF
TRBV6-5 ASSYSGVGEQY
TRBV2 ARRTAGTGLHEQY
TRBV27 ASSSGPYNEQF
TRBV4-1 ASSRETANYGYT
TRBV28 ATSQGFFNQPQH
TRBV7-6 ASSIAGGPIYTGELF
TRBV10-3 AISESGQIEKLF
TRBV28 ASSSRDRYFGEKLF
TRBV3-1/TRBV3-2 ASSQEVQGIYGYT
TRBV18 ASSGQGGEKLF
TRBV6-5 ASSYGTSGSGQTQY
TRBV9 ASSATTSGRAGGELF
TRBV5-4 ASSPFGLAGLNNEQF
TRBV9 ASGPSGSDTQY
TRBV5-1 ASATSGSVYEQY
TRBV10-3 AIGGGRAYEQF
TRBV7-9 ASSLTPGLYSGNTIY
TRBV9 ASSAQPHQGNYGYT
TRBV29-1 SVASGRGYGYT
TRBV7-2 ASSLGGRAF
TRBV4-1 ASSPYQDDEQF
TRBV7-6 ASSPDPGPQGEKLF
TRBV5-1 ASRSGTGGSGYT
TRBV28 ASSLRGREQY
TRBV30 AWSPKDRYSNQPQH
TRBV19 ASSIGVAGALYNEQF
TRBV6-6 ASSSPGLAGGETQY
TRBV4-1 ASRSVGKNTEAF
TRBV4-1 ASSHRVGSYEQY
TRBV5-1 ASSVYGQSYEQY